The 19 T cell receptor beta chains below all came from one sample that was sequenced in a study of T-cell reconstitution after alpha-beta-depleted transplantation in children. TCRbeta library construction was performed incorporating unique molecular identifiers. TCRdb processed the PCR reads anew with MiXCR; each CDR3 protein has one entry. Altogether just under 150,000 distinct CDR3 sequences are present, around 10% being singletons, with the ten largest covering 15% to 20%. The sequencing here drew on PBMCs, mostly from graft donor cells, taken 180 days after TCRalphabeta/CD19-depleted stem cell transplant. Every receptor here comes from a female patient aged 2 to 10 who had a stem cell transplant for congenital amegakaryocytic thrombocytopenia, so the T cells may come from the graft donor.

In its sample, this clonotype was seen many times. The gene calls are TRBV20-1 and TRBJ2-7; the D gene is possibly TRBD1 (5 bases). V lost 7 bases and J 4 bases, leaving 17 bases between the germline ends. The CDR3 runs 13 residues. The germline V gene encodes CDR1 DFQATT and CDR2 SNEGSKA (reference sequence). The CDR3 here is CSGGRSNTYEQYF. The CDR3 DNA reads TGCAGTGGGGGCAGATCGAATACTTACGAGCAGTACTTC.

A remark on this clonotype: The germline gene is not matched at one end of the junction; a read error may be the cause. The chain carries TRBV27 and TRBJ2-6, with D possibly TRBD1 on 5 matching bases. Germline CDR1 MNHEY, CDR2 SMNVEV (reference sequence). The length of the CDR3 is 16 residues. This chain's CDR3 is CASSRRRFSGANGLTF. The CDR3 DNA reads as TGTGCCAGCAGTCGAAGGAGATTCTCTGGGGCCAACGGCCTGACTTTC.

This clonotype was detected ten times or more. This chain links TRBV10-2 with TRBJ2-1; D uncertain. The ends were cut back, 1 base at V and 2 bases at J, with 9 bases in the middle. CDR1 is WSHSY and CDR2 is SAAADI in the germline V gene. The CDR3 is made up of 15 amino acids. CDR3 region: CASSEYVVAYNEQFF. In nucleotides, the CDR3 is TGCGCCAGCAGTGAGTATGTCGTAGCCTACAATGAGCAGTTCTTC.

A few counts support this clonotype. The chain's CDR3 is CASSPRRVPYEQFF. In DNA form, the CDR3 reads TGTGCCAGCAGCCCCCGCCGAGTTCCCTATGAGCAGTTCTTC. The chain employs TRBV7-2 and TRBJ2-1; D unresolved. With 5 bases removed from V and 8 bases from J, the gap between germline ends came to 16 bases. This CDR3 has 14 residues. The germline V gene has CDR1 SGHTA and CDR2 FQGNSA.

J is TRBJ1-1 and V is TRBV20-1; TRBD1 is a possible D gene (5 bases). Germline-derived CDR1 and CDR2 are DFQATT and SNEGSKA (reference sequence). This CDR3 comprises 15 residues. V lost 0 bases and J 0 bases, leaving 11 bases between the germline ends. CDR3 region: CSARETRVLNTEAFF. The DNA for the CDR3 is TGCAGTGCTAGAGAGACCAGGGTCTTGAACACTGAAGCTTTCTTT.

This clonotype was recorded at least ten times. The CDR3 region has the DNA TGCAGTGCTCCCTTGGGGGGGGCCACAGATACGCAGTATTTT. Protein product: CSAPLGGATDTQYF. The chain recombines TRBV20-1 with TRBJ2-3, with a weak D call TRBD2 (7 bases). V lost 5 bases and J 2 bases, leaving 14 bases between the germline ends. CDR1 DFQATT and CDR2 SNEGSKA come from the germline V gene (reference sequence). There are 14 residues in the CDR3.

The gene calls are TRBV7-2 and TRBJ2-1; D is unclear. This CDR3 is 16 amino acids long. Trimming pared 2 bases from V and 0 bases from J, leaving 11 bases between. Germline loops: CDR1 SGHTA, CDR2 FQGNSA. In DNA form, the CDR3 reads TGTGCCAGCAGCTTATTGTCAGATAGCTCCTACAATGAGCAGTTCTTC. Translating it yields CASSLLSDSSYNEQFF.

This clonotype was recorded at least ten times. The V call is TRBV4-1, the J call TRBJ2-6; 7 bases map to TRBD1. V gave up 2 bases and J gave up 0 bases; unmatched junction bases: 4. This CDR3 has 17 amino acids. The V gene's germline CDR1 is MGHRA and CDR2 YSYEKL. The CDR3 nucleotides are TGCGCCAGCAGCCAAACAGGGGCCCCCTCTGGGGCCAACGTCCTGACTTTC. This translates into CASSQTGAPSGANVLTF.

This clonotype has only a few counts. The J gene is TRBJ2-7, the V gene TRBV27; 9 bases line up with TRBD1. Losses at the gene ends were 6 bases for V and 2 bases for J; bases not matched to a gene: 8. The CDR3 runs to 15 residues. Per the germline V gene, CDR1 is MNHEY and CDR2 is SMNVEV (reference sequence). The CDR3 is CASRAGTGPAYEQYF. The CDR3 bases are TGTGCCAGCAGGGCCGGGACAGGGCCGGCCTACGAGCAGTACTTC.

This clonotype was counted ten times or more. The chain carries TRBV5-4 and TRBJ2-7; no reliable D call. The V end was cut by 2 bases, the J end by 0 bases, with 15 bases between. The CDR3 extends over 16 amino acids. Germline V gene lookup returns CDR1 SGHNT and CDR2 YYREEE (reference sequence). CDR3 nucleotides: TGTGCCAGCAGCTTAGATGGGCTTCCGAGCTCCTACGAGCAGTACTTC. Amino acids: CASSLDGLPSSYEQYF.

The sample holds many counts of this clonotype. The V call is TRBV5-5, the J call TRBJ2-5; D possibly corresponds to TRBD2 (6 bases). CDR1 is SGHKS and CDR2 is YYEKEE in the germline V gene (reference sequence). Trimming removed 0 bases at V and 1 base at J, with 13 bases between. The CDR3 is made up of 16 amino acids. CDR3 protein: CASSLAFGGLQETQYF. CDR3 nucleotides: TGTGCCAGCAGCTTGGCCTTCGGGGGACTCCAAGAGACCCAGTACTTC.

This clonotype was counted many times. The chain employs TRBV12-3 or TRBV12-4 and TRBJ2-7; no firm D call. The CDR3 is 10 residues long. Trimming left V 7 bases short and J 5 bases short, with 6 bases between. The DNA of the CDR3 is TGTGCCAGCAATTTCCACGAGCAGTACTTC. Its translation is CASNFHEQYF.

This clonotype was counted ten times or more. This chain joins TRBV5-6 and TRBJ2-5; D not resolved. Germline CDR1 SGHDT, CDR2 YYEEEE. V was cut by 0 bases and J by 2 bases, with 14 bases left in between. The CDR3 extends over 16 amino acids. As DNA, the CDR3 is TGTGCCAGCAGCTTGGGTGGGGTATTTGCTCAAGAGACCCAGTACTTC. It is translated as CASSLGGVFAQETQYF.

The chain has TRBV20-1 and TRBJ1-3; TRBD1 is a possible D gene (6 bases). The CDR3 spans 14 residues. Germline CDR1 reads DFQATT; CDR2 reads SNEGSKA (reference sequence). Trimming cost V 6 bases and J 2 bases, with 14 bases left between them. The CDR3 here is CSAKKAGAGNTIYF. The CDR3 DNA sequence: TGCAGTGCAAAGAAGGCAGGGGCTGGAAACACCATATATTTT.

This clonotype has more than one count but fewer than ten. The chain joins TRBV19 to TRBJ2-7; 7 bases fit TRBD1. The CDR3 sequence is 15 residues long. The junction had 11 bases not matched to a gene; V was cut back by 6 bases and J by 3 bases. CDR1 and CDR2 from the germline V gene are LNHDA and SQIVND (reference sequence). The CDR3 sequence is CASSRTGTAYYEQYF. The DNA of the CDR3 is TGTGCCAGTAGCCGGACCGGGACAGCTTACTACGAGCAGTACTTC.

The table lists this clonotype with a few counts. The chain carries TRBV30 and TRBJ2-6; TRBD2 might be the D (6 bases). V lost 4 bases and J lost 0, with 13 bases in between. The CDR3 covers 16 residues. From germline, CDR1 is GTSNPN and CDR2 SVGIG (reference sequence). Written as DNA, the CDR3 is TGTGCCTGGACCAGCGGGCTTTCCTCTGGGGCCAACGTCCTGACTTTC. This translates into CAWTSGLSSGANVLTF. Filled out from reference TRBV30 and TRBJ2-6, the complete variable domain reads SQTIHQWPATLVQPVGSPLSLECTVEGTSNPNLYWYRQAAGRGLQLLFYSVGIGQISSEVPQNLSASRPQDRQFILSSKKLLLSDSGFYLCAWTSGLSSGANVLTFGAGSRLTVL.

About this clonotype: A read error is possible here, since a much larger clone lies one base away. The rearrangement links TRBV5-4 to TRBJ2-7; D gene uncertain. The V end was cut by 0 bases, the J end by 4 bases, with 14 bases between. Germline values: CDR1 SGHNT, CDR2 YYREEE (reference sequence). The CDR3 totals 15 residues. In nucleotides, the CDR3 is TGTGCCAGCAGCTTGGGGTTCGAACCACCTTACGAGCAGTACTTC. Its translation: CASSLGFEPPYEQYF.

This clonotype showed up many times. V usage is TRBV20-1 and J usage is TRBJ2-6; possibly TRBD2 for D (6 bases). The germline V gene encodes CDR1 DFQATT and CDR2 SNEGSKA (reference sequence). The V end was cut by 1 base, the J end by 2 bases, with 12 bases between. The CDR3 loop spans 16 amino acids. The CDR3 protein is CSARGGGSPGANVLTF. In nucleotides, the CDR3 is TGCAGTGCTAGAGGCGGAGGGAGCCCTGGGGCCAACGTCCTGACTTTC.

This chain connects TRBV12-5 to TRBJ2-7; D perhaps matches TRBD1 (6 bases). The CDR3 is 14 amino acids. Per germline, CDR1 LGHNT and CDR2 FRNRAP. V lost 1 base and J lost 3, with 10 bases in between. Here the CDR3 reads CASGLGGLVYEQYF. The CDR3 coding sequence is TGTGCTAGTGGTTTGGGGGGGCTTGTCTACGAGCAGTACTTC.